Following are 7 T cell receptor beta chains from one sample sequenced in a study of Graves' ophthalmopathy and Graves' hyperthyroidism. CDR3 regions of TCR beta were amplified from RNA transcripts. HTBI primers served in a first-round RT-PCR, which a second-round multiplex PCR followed. A single record per CDR3 protein comes from TCRdb applying MiXCR to the multiplex PCR reads. The repertoire holds 650,000 to 800,000 distinct CDR3 sequences, with roughly 41% as singletons. What was sequenced was peripheral blood. All receptors derive from an adult man with Graves' ophthalmopathy.

V and J are TRBV20-1 and TRBJ1-2; no reliable D call. V lost 5 bases and J lost 5, with 21 bases in between. The V gene's germline CDR1 is DFQATT and CDR2 SNEGSKA (reference sequence). The CDR3 is 15 residues long. The CDR3 reads CSALTPAPFPYGYTF. As DNA, the CDR3 is TGCAGTGCTTTAACTCCGGCACCCTTCCCATATGGCTACACCTTC.

This chain uses TRBV7-3 with TRBJ1-3; 7 bases line up with TRBD1. The V gene's germline CDR1 is SGHTA and CDR2 FQGTGA. With V trimmed by 5 bases and J by 0 bases, 4 bases remained unmatched. The length of the CDR3 is 15 residues. The CDR3 sequence: CASSPWTGSGNTIYF. For the CDR3, the DNA is TGTGCCAGCAGCCCATGGACAGGCTCTGGAAACACCATATATTTT.

This clonotype came up many times. The chain uses TRBV7-9 and TRBJ2-7; D is unclear. Germline lookup yields CDR1 SEHNR and CDR2 FQNEAQ (reference sequence). The CDR3 consists of 12 residues. V shed 1 base and J shed 2 bases, with 3 bases lying between them. The CDR3 DNA follows: TGTGCCAGCAGCTTAGATCCCTACGAGCAGTACTTC. Protein sequence: CASSLDPYEQYF. The full variable domain, its missing parts supplied by reference TRBV7-9 and TRBJ2-7, is DTGVSQNPRHKITKRGQNVTFRCDPISEHNRLYWYRQTLGQGPEFLTYFQNEAQLEKSRLLSDRFSAERPKGSFSTLEIQRTEQGDSAMYLCASSLDPYEQYFGPGTRLTVT.

This chain links TRBV19 with TRBJ1-2, with a possible D match to TRBD1 (5 bases). The V gene's germline CDR1 is LNHDA and CDR2 SQIVND (reference sequence). CDR3 size: 11 residues. Between the trimmed V and J ends, which lost 11 bases and 7 bases, there was a span of 14 bases. The CDR3 sequence: CARGEGFGYTF. In DNA form, the CDR3 reads TGTGCCCGGGGTGAGGGGTTTGGCTACACCTTC.

V is TRBV2 and J is TRBJ1-5; the D gene is possibly TRBD1 (6 bases). The V end lost 3 bases, the J end lost 2 bases, and 8 bases lay between the germline ends. The CDR3 totals 14 residues. Looked up from germline, CDR1 is SNHLY and CDR2 is FYNNEI. This CDR3 reads CASSDWGRNQPQHF. In DNA, the CDR3 is TGTGCCAGCAGTGATTGGGGGCGCAATCAGCCCCAGCATTTT.

The V gene is TRBV11-2, the J gene TRBJ2-7; possible D gene TRBD1, 6 bases. Looked up from germline, CDR1 is SGHAT and CDR2 is FQNNGV. Trimming pared 5 bases from V and 2 bases from J, leaving 13 bases between. CDR3 size: 14 residues. The CDR3 loop reads CASSPGTKPYEQYF. CDR3 coding DNA: TGTGCCAGCAGCCCCGGGACAAAACCCTACGAGCAGTACTTC.

The chain has TRBV19 and TRBJ2-3; TRBD1 matches 9 bases. In germline, CDR1 is LNHDA, CDR2 SQIVND (reference sequence). With V trimmed by 5 bases and J by 2 bases, 8 bases remained unmatched. This CDR3 is 16 amino acids long. CDR3 sequence: CASSPQTGGYTDTQYF. The CDR3 nucleotides are TGTGCCAGTAGTCCGCAGACAGGGGGTTACACAGATACGCAGTATTTT.